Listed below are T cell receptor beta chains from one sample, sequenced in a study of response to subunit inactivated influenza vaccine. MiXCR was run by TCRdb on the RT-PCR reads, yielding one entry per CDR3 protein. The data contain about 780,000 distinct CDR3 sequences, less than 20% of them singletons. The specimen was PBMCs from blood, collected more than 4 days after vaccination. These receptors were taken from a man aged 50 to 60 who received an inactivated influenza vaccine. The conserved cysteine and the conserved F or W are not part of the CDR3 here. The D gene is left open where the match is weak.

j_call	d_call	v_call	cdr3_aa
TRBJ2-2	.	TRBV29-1	SVDQRTGKLF
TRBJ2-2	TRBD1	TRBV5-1	ASSMDRTTGELF
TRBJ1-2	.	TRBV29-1	SVGSSTANYGYT
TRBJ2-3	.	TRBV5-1	ASSLAPGIGTDTQY
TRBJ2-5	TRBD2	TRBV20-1	SAWLAVKTQY
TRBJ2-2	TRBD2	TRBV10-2	ASSDVNGRTTGELF
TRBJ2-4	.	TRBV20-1	SARQGLLAKNIQY
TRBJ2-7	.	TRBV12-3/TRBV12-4	ASNTSQGIPSYEQY
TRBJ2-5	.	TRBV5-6	ASSFRVLRETQY
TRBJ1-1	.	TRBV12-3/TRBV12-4	ASSFGQVTEAF
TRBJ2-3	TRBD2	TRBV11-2	ASSLDPWGRARRSTDTQY
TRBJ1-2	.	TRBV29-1	SVSQAGAIDGYT
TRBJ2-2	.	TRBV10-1	ASSESGGANTGELF
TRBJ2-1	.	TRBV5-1	ASTRTDGYNEQF
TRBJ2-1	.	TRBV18	ASSPGAASYNEQF
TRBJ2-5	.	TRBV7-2	ASRSTGGGETQY
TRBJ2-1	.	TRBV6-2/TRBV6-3	ASSLFLLNEQF
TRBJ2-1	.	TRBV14	ASSRGQSHLYNEQF
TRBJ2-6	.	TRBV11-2	ASRGYRAGANVLT
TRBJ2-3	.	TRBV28	ASSLNGRWDTQY
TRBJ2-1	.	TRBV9	ASSVDGRGVYNEQF
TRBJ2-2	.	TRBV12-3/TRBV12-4	ASSFSAGELF
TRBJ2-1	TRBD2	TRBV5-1	ASSLALRGKFSHNEQF
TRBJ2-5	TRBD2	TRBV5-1	ASSLGTSGRGETQY
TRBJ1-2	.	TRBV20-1	STRGSNYGYT
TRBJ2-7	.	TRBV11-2	ASSDGVNAYEQY
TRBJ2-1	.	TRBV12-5	ASGLGPSSEQF
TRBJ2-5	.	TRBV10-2	ASSAVAETQY
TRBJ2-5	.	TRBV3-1	ASSPLSGQETQY
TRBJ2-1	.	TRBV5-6	ASSLARLLYNEQF
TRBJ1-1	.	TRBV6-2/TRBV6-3	ASSYSMSRMNTEAF
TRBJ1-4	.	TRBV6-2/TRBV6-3	ASSYSSEKLF
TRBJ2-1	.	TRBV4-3	ASSQVLSGREQF
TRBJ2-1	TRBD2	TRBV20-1	SALGLAGGYNEQF
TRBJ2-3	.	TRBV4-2	ASSASDTDTQY
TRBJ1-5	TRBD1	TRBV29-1	SGPGQGARVRNQPQH
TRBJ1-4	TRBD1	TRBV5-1	ASSRSRDSTTNEKLF
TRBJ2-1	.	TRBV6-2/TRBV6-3	ASSYGVARNEQF
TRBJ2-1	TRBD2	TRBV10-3	AISDSGGLIGNEQF
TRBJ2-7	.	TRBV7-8	ASFRGGTGSSYEQY
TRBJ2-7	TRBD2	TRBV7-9	ASSKGTSGTYEQY
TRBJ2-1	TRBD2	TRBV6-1	ASRLPGLAFDEQF
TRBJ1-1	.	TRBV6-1	ASRGGGSGTEAF
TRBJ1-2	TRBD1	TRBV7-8	ASSQRGQVNYGYT
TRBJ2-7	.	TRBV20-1	SVLRPNEQY
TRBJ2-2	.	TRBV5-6	ASSLVPGGELF